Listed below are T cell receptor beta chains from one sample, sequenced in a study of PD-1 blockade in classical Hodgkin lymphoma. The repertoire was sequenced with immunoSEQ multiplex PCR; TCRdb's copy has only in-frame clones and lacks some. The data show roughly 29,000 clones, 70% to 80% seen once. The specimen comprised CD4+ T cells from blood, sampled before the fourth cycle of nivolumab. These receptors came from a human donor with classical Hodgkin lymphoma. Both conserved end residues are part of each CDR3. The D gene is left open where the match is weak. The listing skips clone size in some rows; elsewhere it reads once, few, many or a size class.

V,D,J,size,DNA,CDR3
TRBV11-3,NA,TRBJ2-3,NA,TGTGCCAGCAGCTTTGAATTCACAGATACGCAGTATTTT,CASSFEFTDTQYF
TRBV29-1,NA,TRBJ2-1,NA,TGCAGCGTTGTAGACCACGCATCGGAGCAGTTCTTC,CSVVDHASEQFF
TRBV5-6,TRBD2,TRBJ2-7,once,TGTGCCAGCAGCTTTCGCGGGAGCTCCTACGAGCAGTACTTC,CASSFRGSSYEQYF
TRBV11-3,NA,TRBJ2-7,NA,TGTGCCAGCAGCTTAGGGGGGACCTACGAGCAGTACTTC,CASSLGGTYEQYF
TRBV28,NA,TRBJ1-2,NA,TGTGCCAGCAGTTCAGCCTGGGGGGGCAGGGGCTATGGCTACACCTTC,CASSSAWGGRGYGYTF
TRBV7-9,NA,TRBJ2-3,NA,TGTGCCAGCAGCGTAAGGGAGTCAGATACGCAGTATTTT,CASSVRESDTQYF
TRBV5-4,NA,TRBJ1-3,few,TGTGCCAGCAGCTTGGCTGGAAACACCATATATTTT,CASSLAGNTIYF
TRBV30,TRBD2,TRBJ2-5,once,TGTGCCGGGAGCCTTTTTTCTAGCGGAGAGACCCAGTACTTC,CAGSLFSSGETQYF
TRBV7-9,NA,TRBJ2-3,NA,TGTGCCAGCAGCTTTAGGGTTACCACAGATACGCAGTATTTT,CASSFRVTTDTQYF
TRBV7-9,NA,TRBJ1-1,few,TGTGCCAGCAGCTTCGCGACAGCCTTGAACACTGAAGCTTTCTTT,CASSFATALNTEAFF
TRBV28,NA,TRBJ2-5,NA,TGTGCCAGCAGTTTTCGGTACATCCAAGAGACCCAGTACTTC,CASSFRYIQETQYF
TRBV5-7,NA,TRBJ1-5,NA,TGTGCCAGCAGCAAGGGACGCGTACAGCCCCAGCATTTT,CASSKGRVQPQHF
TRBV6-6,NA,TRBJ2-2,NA,TGTGCCAGCACCCAAAGCGGGTCGAACACCGGGGAGCTGTTTTTT,CASTQSGSNTGELFF
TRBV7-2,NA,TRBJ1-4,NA,TGTGCCAGCAGCTTAGGAGGGATAGGAAGAGCAGGCGCGACGCCAAAACTGTTTTTT,CASSLGGIGRAGATPKLFF
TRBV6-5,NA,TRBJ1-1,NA,TGTGCCAGCAGTTACCGGGACGGATCCGAAGCTTTCTTT,CASSYRDGSEAFF
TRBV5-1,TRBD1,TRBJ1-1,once,TGCGCCAGCAGCTTGGCGAGACAGGGGGCTGACACTGAAGCTTTCTTT,CASSLARQGADTEAFF
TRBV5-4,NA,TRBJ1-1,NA,TGTGCCAGCAGCTTGGTCACCGGCTGGAACACTGAAGCTTTCTTT,CASSLVTGWNTEAFF